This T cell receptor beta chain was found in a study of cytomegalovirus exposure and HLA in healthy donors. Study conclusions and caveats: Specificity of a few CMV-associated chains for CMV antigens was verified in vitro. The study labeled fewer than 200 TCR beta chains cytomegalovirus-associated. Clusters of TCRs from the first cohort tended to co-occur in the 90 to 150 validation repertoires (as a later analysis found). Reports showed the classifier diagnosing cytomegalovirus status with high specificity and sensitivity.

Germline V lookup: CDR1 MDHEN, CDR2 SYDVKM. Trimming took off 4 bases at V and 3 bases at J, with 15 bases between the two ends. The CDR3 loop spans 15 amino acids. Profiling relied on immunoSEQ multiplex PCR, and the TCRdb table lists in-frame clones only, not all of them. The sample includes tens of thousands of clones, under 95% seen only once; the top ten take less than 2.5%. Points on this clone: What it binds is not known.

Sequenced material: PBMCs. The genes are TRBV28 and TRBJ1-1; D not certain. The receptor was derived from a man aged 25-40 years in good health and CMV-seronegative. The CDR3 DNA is TGTGCCAGCAGTTCTCCCGCGGGGTCGGACACTGAAGCTTTCTTT. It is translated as CASSSPAGSDTEAFF.